This TCR beta chain was captured by sequencing in a study of blood T cell repertoires in COVID-19. Study-level background: Donors in the United States, Italy and Spain gave samples during acute or convalescent COVID-19. The cDNA or gDNA used as material had been derived from T cells, B-cell-depleted T cells, or PBMCs.

V was trimmed by 4 bases and J by 7 bases, leaving 8 bases between them. CDR1 is MNHEY and CDR2 is SVGAGI in the germline V gene. CDR3 length equals 13 residues. Authors' methods: The authors estimated nucleated cell counts from reference gene primer amplification. Measured with immunoSEQ multiplex PCR; TCRdb has only the in-frame clones, and not every one. Clone size and V and J calls were adopted from that table, with D and trimming inferred from the DNA. Seen here are tens of thousands of clones, roughly 87% observed once, and the top ten hold around 14%. Sequenced: peripheral blood. The V gene is TRBV6-5, the J gene TRBJ1-6, with no clear D. This TCR derives from a male donor with acute or convalescent COVID-19. The CDR3 region is CASSSRLNSPLHF. The CDR3 bases are TGTGCCAGCAGTTCGCGACTGAATTCACCCCTCCACTTT.